This entry concerns a single T cell receptor (beta chain). Its cognate antigen is unknown. The data derive from a study of PD-1 blockade in classical Hodgkin lymphoma. Study results and caveats: Relapsed/refractory patients reportedly had the lowest baseline TCR diversity, below newly diagnosed patients, who were below healthy donors.

Clones were sequenced by immunoSEQ multiplex PCR, and TCRdb holds only the in-frame ones, with some missing. The repertoire holds roughly 14,000 clones, with roughly four fifths as singletons. All the patients suffered relapse after autologous stem cell transplantation, and brentuximab vedotin exposure differed. The CDR3 runs 17 residues. Trimming removed 0 bases at V and 4 bases at J, with 18 bases between. Germline loops: CDR1 MNHEY, CDR2 SMNVEV (reference sequence). This chain joins TRBV27 and TRBJ2-5; D perhaps matches TRBD2 (5 bases). This TCR was sampled from a human donor with classical Hodgkin lymphoma. The material was peripheral blood mononuclear cells (PBMCs), obtained at baseline. CDR3 in amino acids: CASSLSSHSVGGETQYF. CDR3 bases: TGTGCCAGCAGTTTATCCTCTCACTCCGTCGGAGGAGAGACCCAGTACTTC.